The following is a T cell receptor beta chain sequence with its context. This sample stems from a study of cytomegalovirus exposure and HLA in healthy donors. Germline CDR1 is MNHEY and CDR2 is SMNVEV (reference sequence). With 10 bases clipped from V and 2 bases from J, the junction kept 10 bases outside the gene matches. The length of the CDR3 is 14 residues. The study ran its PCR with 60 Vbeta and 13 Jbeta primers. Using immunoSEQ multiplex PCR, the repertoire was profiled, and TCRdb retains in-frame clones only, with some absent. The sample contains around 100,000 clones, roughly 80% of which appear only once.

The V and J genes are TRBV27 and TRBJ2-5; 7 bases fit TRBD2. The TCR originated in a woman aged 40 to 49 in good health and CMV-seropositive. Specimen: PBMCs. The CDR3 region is CATSWASGQETQYF. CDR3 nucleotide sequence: TGTGCCACCTCATGGGCTAGCGGACAAGAGACCCAGTACTTC.